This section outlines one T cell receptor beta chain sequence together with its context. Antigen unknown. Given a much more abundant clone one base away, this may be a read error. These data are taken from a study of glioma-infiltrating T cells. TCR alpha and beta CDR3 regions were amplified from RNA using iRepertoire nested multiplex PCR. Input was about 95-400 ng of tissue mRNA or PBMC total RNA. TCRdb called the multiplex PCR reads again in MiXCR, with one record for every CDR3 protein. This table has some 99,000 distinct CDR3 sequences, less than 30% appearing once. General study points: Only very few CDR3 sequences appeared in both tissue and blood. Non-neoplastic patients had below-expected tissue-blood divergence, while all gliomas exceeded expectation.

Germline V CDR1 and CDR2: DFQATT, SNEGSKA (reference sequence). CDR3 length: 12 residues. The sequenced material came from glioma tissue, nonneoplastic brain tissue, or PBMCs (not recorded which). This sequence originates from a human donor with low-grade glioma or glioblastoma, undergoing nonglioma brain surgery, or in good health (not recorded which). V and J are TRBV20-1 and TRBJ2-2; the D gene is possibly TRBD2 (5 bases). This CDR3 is CSARGNAGEPFF. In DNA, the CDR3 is TGCAGTGCTCGAGGGAACGCCGGGGAGCCGTTTTTT.